The 31 T cell receptor beta chains below come from one sample, sequenced in a study of regulatory T cells in long-lasting Graves disease. Time point: newly diagnosed GD, antithyroid drugs for less than 3 months. PBMCs were the source of the RNA used for TCR sequencing. Building the TCR beta libraries relied on iRepertoire HTBI primers, and CDR3 regions underwent Arm-PCR. TCRdb redid the calling of the multiplex PCR reads with MiXCR, one entry per CDR3 protein. The sample lists approximately 460,000 distinct CDR3 sequences, roughly 17% occurring once. In addition, the sample was reused for a study of T cells in Graves' hyperthyroidism and ophthalmopathy.

Here the sequenced sample was peripheral blood mononuclear cells (PBMCs), taken at new diagnosis, from a patient treated with antithyroid drugs. The receptor source for this set is a woman in her twenties or thirties with Graves disease.

The rearrangement joins TRBV6-2 or TRBV6-3 to TRBJ2-1; a possible D gene is TRBD2 (6 bases). Germline V gene lookup returns CDR1 MNHEY and CDR2 SVGEGT. The length of the CDR3 is 13 residues. Between the trimmed V and J ends, which lost 2 bases and 13 bases, there was a span of 15 bases. DNA for the CDR3: TGTGCCAGCAGTTACCCCGGGAGTCGGGGACAGTTCTTC. Its translation is CASSYPGSRGQFF.

This chain joins TRBV5-4 and TRBJ2-2; 11 bases match TRBD2. Trimming took 3 bases from V and 4 from J; bases not matched to a gene: 8. CDR3 length: 17 amino acids. CDR1 is SGHNT, CDR2 YYREEE, per germline (reference sequence). The CDR3 sequence: CASSSKTSGSSTGELFF. In DNA, the CDR3 is TGTGCCAGCAGCTCGAAAACTAGCGGGAGTAGCACCGGGGAGCTGTTTTTT.

This clonotype was counted at least ten times. V usage is TRBV3-1 and J usage is TRBJ2-7, with D unclear. This CDR3 has 15 amino acids. From germline, CDR1 is LGHDT and CDR2 YNNKEL (reference sequence). V was clipped by 4 bases and J by 3 bases, with 16 bases between them. CDR3 sequence (DNA): TGTGCCAGCAGCCCCCTCTCCCTACGTATCTACGAGCAGTACTTC. Its translation: CASSPLSLRIYEQYF.

V usage is TRBV10-3 and J usage is TRBJ1-2; D gene uncertain. This CDR3 spans 12 amino acids. Trimming took 6 bases from V and 6 from J, leaving 11 bases between them. Germline V gene data show CDR1 as ENHRY and CDR2 as SYGVKD. CDR3 DNA sequence: TGTGCCATCAGAGGGAGGGAGGATGGCTACACCTTC. This encodes CAIRGREDGYTF.

This clonotype was observed many times. V is TRBV13 and J is TRBJ2-5; no definite D call. V lost 3 bases, J lost 4 bases, and 9 bases lay in between. The germline gives CDR1 PRHDT, CDR2 FYEKMQ (reference sequence). This CDR3 comprises 13 residues. CDR3 in DNA: TGTGCCAGCAGCTTTACGGCTCGAGAGACCCAGTACTTC. This codes for CASSFTARETQYF. Full variable domain (missing parts from reference TRBV13 and TRBJ2-5): AAGVIQSPRHLIKEKRETATLKCYPIPRHDTVYWYQQGPGQDPQFLISFYEKMQSDKGSIPDRFSAQQFSDYHSELNMSSLELGDSALYFCASSFTARETQYFGPGTRLLVL.

This clonotype came up a few times. This rearrangement joins TRBV28 to TRBJ2-1; 7 nucleotides line up with TRBD2. The tail of the sequence fits TRBJ2-7 better, so the J call may be wrong. Germline lookup yields CDR1 MDHEN and CDR2 SYDVKM. The CDR3 is 16 amino acids. CDR3 DNA sequence: TGTGCCAGCAGTTTATGCATCCGCGGGGGAAGGTGCGAGCAGTACTTC. The encoded protein is CASSLCIRGGRCEQYF.

This clonotype occurred many times. Here the CDR3 reads CASSFSGGTNTGELFF. The DNA of the CDR3 is TGTGCCAGCAGTTTTAGCGGGGGAACGAACACCGGGGAGCTGTTTTTT. The chain links TRBV7-6 to TRBJ2-2, with TRBD2 identical over 9 bases. The CDR3 is made up of 16 amino acids. Germline assignment: CDR1 SGHVS and CDR2 FNYEAQ. The junction had 5 bases not matched to a gene; V was cut back by 6 bases and J by 0 bases.

This clonotype was seen repeatedly, ten times or more. The chain is built from TRBV28 and TRBJ2-7; possibly TRBD2 for D (5 bases). V was cut by 3 bases and J by 1 base, with 22 bases left in between. The CDR3 is made up of 18 amino acids. Germline CDR1 MDHEN, CDR2 SYDVKM. In DNA, the CDR3 is TGTGCCAGCAGTTTCCTTCCTAAGTGGTACACGGGATCCTACGAGCAGTACTTC. Residues: CASSFLPKWYTGSYEQYF.

Of note for this clonotype: A read error is possible here, since a much larger clone lies one base away. The CDR3 nucleotides are TGTGCCGGGGGAATCCACAATGAGCAGTTCTTC. Encoded protein: CAGGIHNEQFF. The chain has TRBV7-9 and TRBJ2-1; tentatively, D is TRBD1 or TRBD2 (5 bases each). The CDR3 is 11 residues long. Per germline, CDR1 SEHNR and CDR2 FQNEAQ (reference sequence). V was cut by 11 bases and J by 5 bases, with 10 bases left in between.

A few counts support this clonotype. The V gene is TRBV7-9, the J gene TRBJ2-1; D might be TRBD1 or TRBD2, each matching 5 bases. V was shortened by 5 bases and J by 7 bases, with 18 bases between the two germline ends. This CDR3 has 15 amino acids. Germline V gene sequence: CDR1 SEHNR, CDR2 FQNEAQ (reference sequence). CDR3 DNA: TGTGCCAGCAGCCCCGGGCTGGGACCCGGGAATGAGCAGTTCTTC. This codes for CASSPGLGPGNEQFF.

In this sample, this clonotype turned up a few times. The rearrangement joins TRBV12-3 or TRBV12-4 to TRBJ2-7, with D possibly matching TRBD1 (6 bases). The V gene lost 3 bases and the J gene lost 3 bases, with 15 bases spanning the gap. The CDR3 is 15 residues long. This CDR3 is CASSFRTVDFYEQYF. DNA of the CDR3: TGTGCCAGCAGTTTTCGGACAGTTGATTTCTACGAGCAGTACTTC.

Of note for this clonotype: A much larger clonotype is one base distant, so this may be a read error. V gene TRBV27 combines with J gene TRBJ2-5; 11 nucleotides agree with TRBD2. The germline gives CDR1 MNHEY, CDR2 SMNVEV (reference sequence). The CDR3 extends over 16 amino acids. This CDR3 reads CASSLLPSGRYHEQYF. The CDR3 DNA is TGTGCCAGCAGCTTATTACCTAGCGGGAGGTATCATGAGCAGTACTTC.

The chain links TRBV19 to TRBJ2-3; 7 nucleotides match TRBD2. With 8 bases clipped from V and 5 bases from J, the junction kept 7 bases outside the gene matches. The CDR3 totals 13 residues. The germline CDR1 and CDR2 sequences are LNHDA and SQIVND (reference sequence). Written as DNA, the CDR3 is TGTGCCAGTTGGGGGGGAGTTGGAGATACGCAGTATTTT. This translates into CASWGGVGDTQYF. Variable domain in full (rest from reference TRBV19 and TRBJ2-3): DGGITQSPKYLFRKEGQNVTLSCEQNLNHDAMYWYRQDPGQGLRLIYYSQIVNDFQKGDIAEGYSVSREKKESFPLTVTSAQKNPTAFYLCASWGGVGDTQYFGPGTRLTVL.

In its sample, this clonotype was seen many times. The gene calls are TRBV20-1 and TRBJ2-3, with TRBD2 identical over 8 bases. CDR1 DFQATT and CDR2 SNEGSKA come from the germline V gene (reference sequence). With 7 bases clipped from V and 0 bases from J, the junction kept 12 bases outside the gene matches. The CDR3 has 16 residues. CDR3 loop: CSGPPRSSGSTDTQYF. In DNA form, the CDR3 reads TGCAGTGGCCCCCCGAGGTCTAGCGGGAGCACAGATACGCAGTATTTT.

This clonotype was counted many times. V usage is TRBV28 and J usage is TRBJ2-3; a possible D gene is TRBD1 (7 bases). Per the germline V gene, CDR1 is MDHEN and CDR2 is SYDVKM. The CDR3 runs 14 residues. The germline V and J ends were trimmed by 5 bases and 9 bases, with 18 bases remaining between them. CDR3 sequence (DNA): TGTGCCAGCAGTCCTAGGCCAGGGGGAGGAACGCAGTATTTT. This gives the protein CASSPRPGGGTQYF.

The table lists this clonotype with many counts. The chain has TRBV7-2 and TRBJ1-1; D is ambiguous. V was cut by 5 bases and J by 1 base, with 14 bases left in between. Germline CDR1 reads SGHTA; CDR2 reads FQGNSA. The CDR3 has 15 amino acids. CDR3 sequence reads: CASSGGRVANTEAFF. The CDR3 coding sequence is TGTGCCAGCAGCGGAGGACGGGTAGCGAACACTGAAGCTTTCTTT.

Comment on this clonotype: A much larger clone lies one base from this, so it may be a read error. The chain combines TRBV28 with TRBJ1-2; no clear D gene. The germline CDR1 and CDR2 sequences are MDHEN and SYDVKM. V lost 10 bases, J lost 2 bases, and 11 bases lay in between. The CDR3 loop spans 12 amino acids. CDR3 DNA: TGTGCCACGAAGGCTTTAAACTATGGCTACACCTTC. Protein sequence: CATKALNYGYTF.

This clonotype has ten or more counts. The chain joins TRBV12-3 or TRBV12-4 to TRBJ2-7, with D possibly being TRBD1 (6 bases). V was pared by 7 bases and J by 0 bases, with 13 bases between. The CDR3 contains 14 residues. DNA for the CDR3: TGTGCCAGCACACAGGGCAGGACCTCCTACGAGCAGTACTTC. This encodes CASTQGRTSYEQYF.

This clonotype showed up many times. The chain combines TRBV7-8 with TRBJ2-7; D not resolved. Germline V CDR1 and CDR2: SGHVS, FQNEAQ. The CDR3 loop spans 13 amino acids. Deletions cut 1 base from V and 5 bases from J, with 9 bases between. The CDR3 bases are TGTGCCAGCAGCTTAGATCTTCGGGACGAGCAGTACTTC. Translated: CASSLDLRDEQYF.

This clonotype was recorded a few times. The chain couples TRBV7-9 to TRBJ2-1; a weak D match, TRBD1 (6 bases). V lost 1 base to trimming and J lost 15 bases, with 16 bases between them. CDR1 and CDR2 from the germline V gene are SEHNR and FQNEAQ (reference sequence). The CDR3 loop spans 13 amino acids. CDR3 in amino acids: CASSLGAVQGWFF. The CDR3 DNA sequence: TGTGCCAGCAGCTTAGGTGCCGTACAGGGTTGGTTCTTC.

Only a few counts were recorded for this clonotype. This chain's CDR3 is CASSLWTNEKLFF. The CDR3 coding sequence is TGTGCCAGCAGCTTATGGACTAATGAAAAACTGTTTTTT. V is TRBV7-9 and J is TRBJ1-4; no definite D call. The CDR3 has 13 amino acids. The V end was cut by 2 bases, the J end by 2 bases, with 3 bases between. Germline V gene lookup returns CDR1 SEHNR and CDR2 FQNEAQ (reference sequence).

This chain connects TRBV6-5 to TRBJ2-2, with D perhaps matching TRBD1 (5 bases). CDR1 and CDR2 from the germline V gene are MNHEY and SVGAGI. This CDR3 region has 15 residues. Trimming shortened V by 0 bases and J by 4 bases, and 9 bases separated the two germline ends. The CDR3 region is CASSYSGAGTGELFF. The CDR3 DNA reads TGTGCCAGCAGTTACTCAGGGGCCGGCACCGGGGAGCTGTTTTTT.

This chain links TRBV12-3 or TRBV12-4 with TRBJ2-7, with TRBD1 matching over 7 bases. Unmatched junction bases numbered 9, after V lost 6 bases and J lost 7 bases. This CDR3 contains 13 residues. CDR3 protein: CASSPLTGYEQYF. The CDR3 DNA sequence: TGTGCCAGCAGCCCTTTGACAGGGTATGAGCAGTACTTC.

This clonotype was detected ten times or more. V usage is TRBV28 and J usage is TRBJ2-7; D is unresolved. The V end lost 6 bases, the J end lost 0 bases, and 6 bases lay between the germline ends. There are 12 residues in the CDR3. The germline gives CDR1 MDHEN, CDR2 SYDVKM. CDR3 loop: CASSLTSYEQYF. The CDR3 region has the DNA TGTGCCAGCAGCTTAACCTCCTACGAGCAGTACTTC.

Notes on this clonotype: This may stem from a read error, because a much larger clone lies one nucleotide away. The chain recombines TRBV6-2 or TRBV6-3 with TRBJ2-7; D uncertain. Trimming stripped 5 bases from V and 6 bases from J, with 8 bases between. The CDR3 spans 11 residues. CDR1 is MNHEY and CDR2 is SVGEGT in the germline V gene. CDR3 in DNA: TGTGCCAGCAGTGATTCTGGCGAGCAGTACTTC. Translated, it gives CASSDSGEQYF.

This chain joins TRBV7-9 and TRBJ2-7; 13 nucleotides align to TRBD2. V lost 4 bases and J lost 3; bases outside the gene matches: 3. The CDR3 has 15 amino acids. The V gene's germline CDR1 is SEHNR and CDR2 FQNEAQ (reference sequence). The CDR3 region is CASSSGTSGIYEQYF. DNA of the CDR3: TGTGCCAGCAGCTCCGGGACTAGCGGGATCTACGAGCAGTACTTC.

This clonotype was observed at least ten times. The CDR3 DNA is TGTGCCAGCAGTTTACTCCCGGGGGCTGAGCAGTTCTTC. This translates into CASSLLPGAEQFF. The chain couples TRBV27 to TRBJ2-1; D is perhaps TRBD1 or TRBD2 (6 bases each). The CDR3 is made up of 13 amino acids. V was shortened by 2 bases and J by 9 bases, with 11 bases between the two germline ends. Per the germline V gene, CDR1 is MNHEY and CDR2 is SMNVEV (reference sequence).

There are many counts of this clonotype. J is TRBJ2-3 and V is TRBV19, with a tentative D call TRBD1 (6 bases). This CDR3 spans 15 amino acids. Trimming cost V 6 bases and J 2 bases, with 15 bases left between them. Germline CDR1 and CDR2: LNHDA and SQIVND (reference sequence). CDR3 coding DNA: TGTGCCAGTAGCCGGGACACGAGCTCCACAGATACGCAGTATTTT. Protein: CASSRDTSSTDTQYF.

Comments on this clonotype: This sequence may be a read error, since a much larger clone differs from it by one base. The chain is built from TRBV24-1 and TRBJ2-5; no firm D call. CDR3 length: 11 residues. Germline V CDR1 and CDR2: KGHDR, SFDVKD. V gave up 9 bases and J gave up 4 bases, with 8 bases separating them. CDR3 region: CATEDGETQYF. The CDR3 region has the DNA TGTGCCACCGAGGATGGAGAGACCCAGTACTTC.

This clonotype has ten or more counts. The V and J genes are TRBV7-9 and TRBJ1-1; D ambiguous. The CDR3 length is 14 residues. The germline CDR1 and CDR2 sequences are SEHNR and FQNEAQ (reference sequence). Trimming took 5 bases from V and 5 from J, leaving 15 bases between them. CDR3 amino acids: CASSPARVWTEAFF. CDR3 bases: TGTGCCAGCAGCCCCGCCCGGGTTTGGACTGAAGCTTTCTTT.

This clonotype was counted only a few times. The genes are TRBV10-3 and TRBJ2-1; D unresolved. CDR3 length equals 14 residues. Between the trimmed V and J ends, which lost 2 bases and 8 bases, there was a span of 13 bases. Germline V CDR1 and CDR2: ENHRY, SYGVKD. This CDR3 is CAISEPLGRDEQFF. The CDR3, as DNA: TGTGCCATCAGTGAGCCCCTTGGCCGGGATGAGCAGTTCTTC.